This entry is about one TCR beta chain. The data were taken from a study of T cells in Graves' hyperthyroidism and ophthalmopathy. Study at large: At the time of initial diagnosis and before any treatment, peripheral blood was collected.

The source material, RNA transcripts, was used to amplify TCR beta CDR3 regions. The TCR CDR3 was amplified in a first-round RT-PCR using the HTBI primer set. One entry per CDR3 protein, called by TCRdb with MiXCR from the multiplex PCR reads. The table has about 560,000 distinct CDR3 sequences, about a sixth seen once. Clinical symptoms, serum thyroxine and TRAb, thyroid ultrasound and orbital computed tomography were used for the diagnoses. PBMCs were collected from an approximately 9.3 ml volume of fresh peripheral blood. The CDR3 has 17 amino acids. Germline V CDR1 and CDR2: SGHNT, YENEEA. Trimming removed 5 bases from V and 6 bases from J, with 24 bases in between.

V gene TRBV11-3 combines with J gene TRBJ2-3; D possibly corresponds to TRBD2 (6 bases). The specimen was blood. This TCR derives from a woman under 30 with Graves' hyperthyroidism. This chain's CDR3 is CASSPGLETRGEDTQYF. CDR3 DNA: TGTGCCAGCAGCCCAGGCCTTGAGACTAGAGGGGAGGATACGCAGTATTTT.